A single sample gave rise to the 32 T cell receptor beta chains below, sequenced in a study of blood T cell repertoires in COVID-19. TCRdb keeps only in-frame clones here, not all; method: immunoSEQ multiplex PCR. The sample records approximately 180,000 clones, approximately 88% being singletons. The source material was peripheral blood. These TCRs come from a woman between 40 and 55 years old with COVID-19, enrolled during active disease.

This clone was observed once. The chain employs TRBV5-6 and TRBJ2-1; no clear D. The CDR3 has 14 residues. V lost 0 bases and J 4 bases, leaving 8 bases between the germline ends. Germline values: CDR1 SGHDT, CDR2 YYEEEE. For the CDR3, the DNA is TGTGCCAGCAGCTTGGTATCCCTTTACAATGAGCAGTTCTTC. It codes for CASSLVSLYNEQFF.

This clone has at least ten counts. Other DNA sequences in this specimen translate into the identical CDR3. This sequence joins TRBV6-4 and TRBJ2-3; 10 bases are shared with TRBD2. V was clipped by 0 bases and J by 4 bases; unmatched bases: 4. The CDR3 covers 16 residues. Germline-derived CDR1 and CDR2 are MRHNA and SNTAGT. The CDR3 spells CASSDSIAGGPDTQYF. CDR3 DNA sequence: TGTGCCAGCAGTGACTCAATAGCGGGGGGCCCAGATACGCAGTATTTT.

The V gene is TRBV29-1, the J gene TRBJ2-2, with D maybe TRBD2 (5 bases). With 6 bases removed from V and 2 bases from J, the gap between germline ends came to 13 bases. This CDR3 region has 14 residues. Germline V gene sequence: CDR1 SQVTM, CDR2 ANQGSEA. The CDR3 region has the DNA TGCAGCGTCACCTGGGGAGCCAACACCGGGGAGCTGTTTTTT. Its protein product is CSVTWGANTGELFF.

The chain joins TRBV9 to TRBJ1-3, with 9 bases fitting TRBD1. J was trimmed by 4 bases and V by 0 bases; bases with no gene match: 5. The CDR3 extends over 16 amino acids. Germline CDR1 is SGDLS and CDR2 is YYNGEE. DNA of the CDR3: TGTGCCAGCAGCGTAGGGACAGGGGCAAAAGGAAACACCATATATTTT. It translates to CASSVGTGAKGNTIYF.

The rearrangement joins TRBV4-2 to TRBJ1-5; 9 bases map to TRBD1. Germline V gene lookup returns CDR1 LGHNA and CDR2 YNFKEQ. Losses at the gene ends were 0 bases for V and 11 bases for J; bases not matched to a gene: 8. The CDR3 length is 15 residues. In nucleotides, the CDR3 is TGTGCCAGCAGCCAAGATGGGGGGACAGGGAAAGCCCAGCATTTT. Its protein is CASSQDGGTGKAQHF.

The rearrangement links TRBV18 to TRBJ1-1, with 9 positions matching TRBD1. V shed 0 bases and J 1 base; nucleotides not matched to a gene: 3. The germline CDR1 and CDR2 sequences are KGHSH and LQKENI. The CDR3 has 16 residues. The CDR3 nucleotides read TGTGCCAGCTCACCACCCGGGACAGGGCGGAACACTGAAGCTTTCTTT. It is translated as CASSPPGTGRNTEAFF.

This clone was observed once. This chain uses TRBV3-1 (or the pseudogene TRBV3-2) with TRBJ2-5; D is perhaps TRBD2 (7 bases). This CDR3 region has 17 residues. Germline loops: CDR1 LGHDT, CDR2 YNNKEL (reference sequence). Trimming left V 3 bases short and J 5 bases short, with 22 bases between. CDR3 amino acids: CASSHGGRRGGRETQYF. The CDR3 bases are TGTGCCAGCAGCCACGGTGGAAGGAGGGGGGGCCGCGAGACCCAGTACTTC.

CDR3 loop: CASSVMGGGTEAFF. CDR3 coding DNA: TGTGCCAGCAGCGTAATGGGGGGTGGCACTGAAGCTTTCTTT. The chain joins TRBV9 to TRBJ1-1, with a weak D call TRBD1 (5 bases). Germline assignment: CDR1 SGDLS and CDR2 YYNGEE. CDR3 length: 14 residues. V dropped 1 base and J dropped 4 bases, with 11 bases sitting between them.

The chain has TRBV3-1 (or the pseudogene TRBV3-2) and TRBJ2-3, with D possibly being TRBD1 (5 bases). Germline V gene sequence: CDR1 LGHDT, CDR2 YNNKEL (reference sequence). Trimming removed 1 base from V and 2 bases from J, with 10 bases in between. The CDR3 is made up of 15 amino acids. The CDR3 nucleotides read TGTGCCAGCAGCCAAGGCAGGGCCCCCACAGATACGCAGTATTTT. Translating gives CASSQGRAPTDTQYF.

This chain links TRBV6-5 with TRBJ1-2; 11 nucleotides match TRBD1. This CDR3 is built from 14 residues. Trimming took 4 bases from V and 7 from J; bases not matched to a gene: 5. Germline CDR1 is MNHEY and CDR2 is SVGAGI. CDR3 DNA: TGTGCCAGCAGTTCCCGGGACAGGGGGGGTGGCTACACCTTC. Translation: CASSSRDRGGGYTF.

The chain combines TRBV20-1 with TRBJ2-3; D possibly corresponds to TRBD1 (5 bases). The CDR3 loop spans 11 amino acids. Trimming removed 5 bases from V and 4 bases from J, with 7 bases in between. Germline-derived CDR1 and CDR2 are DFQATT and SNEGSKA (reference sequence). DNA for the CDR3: TGCAGTGCTTTCAGGGCAGATACGCAGTATTTT. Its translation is CSAFRADTQYF.

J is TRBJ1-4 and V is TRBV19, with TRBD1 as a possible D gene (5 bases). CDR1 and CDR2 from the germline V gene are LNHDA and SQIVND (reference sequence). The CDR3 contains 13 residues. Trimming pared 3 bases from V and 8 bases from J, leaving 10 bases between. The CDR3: CASSMPGHEKLFF. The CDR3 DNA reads TGTGCCAGTAGTATGCCAGGGCACGAAAAACTGTTTTTT.

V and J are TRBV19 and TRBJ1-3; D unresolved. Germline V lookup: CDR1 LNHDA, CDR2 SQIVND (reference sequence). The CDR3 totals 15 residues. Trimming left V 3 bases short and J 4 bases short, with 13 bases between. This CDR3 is CASSIDATRGNTIYF. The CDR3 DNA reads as TGTGCCAGTAGTATTGATGCTACGCGGGGAAACACCATATATTTT.

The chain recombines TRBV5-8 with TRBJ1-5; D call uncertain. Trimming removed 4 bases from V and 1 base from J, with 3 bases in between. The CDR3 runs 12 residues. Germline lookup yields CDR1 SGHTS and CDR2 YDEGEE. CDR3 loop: CASSRSNQPQHF. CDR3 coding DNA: TGTGCCAGCAGCCGGAGCAATCAGCCCCAGCATTTT.

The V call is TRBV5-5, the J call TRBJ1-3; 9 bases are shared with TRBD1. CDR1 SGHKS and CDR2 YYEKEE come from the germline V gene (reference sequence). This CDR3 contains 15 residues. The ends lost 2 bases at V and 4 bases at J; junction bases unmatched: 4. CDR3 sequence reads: CASSFGTGSGNTIYF. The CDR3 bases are TGTGCCAGCAGCTTCGGGACAGGGTCAGGAAACACCATATATTTT.

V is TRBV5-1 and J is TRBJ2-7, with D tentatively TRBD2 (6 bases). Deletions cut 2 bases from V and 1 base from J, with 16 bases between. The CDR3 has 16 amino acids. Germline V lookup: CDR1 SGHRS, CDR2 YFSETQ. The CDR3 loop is CASSFRTGDRSYEQYF. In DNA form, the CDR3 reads TGCGCCAGCAGCTTTCGAACGGGGGATCGATCCTACGAGCAGTACTTC.

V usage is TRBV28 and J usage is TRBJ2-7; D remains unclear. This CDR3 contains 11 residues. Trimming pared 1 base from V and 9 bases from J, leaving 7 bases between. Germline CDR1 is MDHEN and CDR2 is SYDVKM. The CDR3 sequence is CASSLFRGQYF. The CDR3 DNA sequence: TGTGCCAGCAGTTTATTTCGAGGGCAGTACTTC. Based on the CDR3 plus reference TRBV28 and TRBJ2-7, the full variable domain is DVKVTQSSRYLVKRTGEKVFLECVQDMDHENMFWYRQDPGLGLRLIYFSYDVKMKEKGDIPEGYSVSREKKERFSLILESASTNQTSMYLCASSLFRGQYFGPGTRLTVT.

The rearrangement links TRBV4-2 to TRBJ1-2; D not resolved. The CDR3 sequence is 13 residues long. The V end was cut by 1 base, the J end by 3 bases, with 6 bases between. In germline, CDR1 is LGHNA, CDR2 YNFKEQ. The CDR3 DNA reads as TGTGCCAGCAGCCAAGGGGCAGACTATGGCTACACCTTC. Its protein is CASSQGADYGYTF.

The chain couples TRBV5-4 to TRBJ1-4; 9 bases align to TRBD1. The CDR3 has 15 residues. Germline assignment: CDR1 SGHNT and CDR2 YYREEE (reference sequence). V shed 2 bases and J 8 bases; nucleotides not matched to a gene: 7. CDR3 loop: CASSFTGGEREKLFF. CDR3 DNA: TGTGCCAGCAGCTTTACAGGGGGCGAAAGGGAAAAACTGTTTTTT.

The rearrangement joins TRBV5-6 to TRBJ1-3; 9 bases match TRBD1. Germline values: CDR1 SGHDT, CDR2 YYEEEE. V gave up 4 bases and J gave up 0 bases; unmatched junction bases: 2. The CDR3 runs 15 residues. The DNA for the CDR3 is TGTGCCAGCAGCCCGGACAGGGGCTCTGGAAACACCATATATTTT. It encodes CASSPDRGSGNTIYF.

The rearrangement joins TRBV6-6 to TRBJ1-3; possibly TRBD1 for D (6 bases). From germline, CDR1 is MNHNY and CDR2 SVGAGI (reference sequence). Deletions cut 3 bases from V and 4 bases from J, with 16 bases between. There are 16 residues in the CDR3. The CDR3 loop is CASSYSEAGAGNTIYF. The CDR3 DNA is TGTGCCAGCAGTTATTCCGAGGCGGGGGCAGGAAACACCATATATTTT.

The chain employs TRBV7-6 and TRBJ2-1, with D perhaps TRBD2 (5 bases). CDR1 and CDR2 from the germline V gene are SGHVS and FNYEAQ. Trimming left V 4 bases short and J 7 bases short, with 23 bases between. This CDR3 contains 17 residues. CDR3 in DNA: TGTGCCAGCAGCTCTTCCCTCGGCGGGTCCGGAAAGAATGAGCAGTTCTTC. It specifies CASSSSLGGSGKNEQFF. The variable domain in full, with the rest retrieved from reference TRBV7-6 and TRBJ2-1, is GAGVSQSPRYKVTKRGQDVALRCDPISGHVSLYWYRQALGQGPEFLTYFNYEAQQDKSGLPNDRFSAERPEGSISTLTIQRTEQRDSAMYRCASSSSLGGSGKNEQFFGPGTRLTVL.

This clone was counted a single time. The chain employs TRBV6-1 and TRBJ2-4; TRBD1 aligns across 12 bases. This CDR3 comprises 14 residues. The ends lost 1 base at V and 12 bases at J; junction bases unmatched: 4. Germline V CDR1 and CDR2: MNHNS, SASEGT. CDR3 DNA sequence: TGTGCCAGCAGTGAAGGGGACAGGGGGCGGGCTCAGTACTTC. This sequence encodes CASSEGDRGRAQYF.

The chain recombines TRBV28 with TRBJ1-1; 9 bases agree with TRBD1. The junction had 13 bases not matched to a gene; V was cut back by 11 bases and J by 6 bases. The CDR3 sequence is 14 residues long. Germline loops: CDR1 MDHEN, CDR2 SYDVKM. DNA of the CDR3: TGTGCCTCCCCCCCGACAGGGGGACTGGCTGAAGCTTTCTTT. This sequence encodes CASPPTGGLAEAFF.

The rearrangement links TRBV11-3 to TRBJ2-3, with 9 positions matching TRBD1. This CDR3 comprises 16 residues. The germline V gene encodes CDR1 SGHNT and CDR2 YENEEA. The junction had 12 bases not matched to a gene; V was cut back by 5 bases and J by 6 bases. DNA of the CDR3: TGTGCCAGCAGCCTGGGGGAGGGGACAGGGCCCGATACGCAGTATTTT. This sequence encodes CASSLGEGTGPDTQYF. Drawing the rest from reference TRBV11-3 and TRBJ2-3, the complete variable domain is EAGVVQSPRYKIIEKKQPVAFWCNPISGHNTLYWYLQNLGQGPELLIRYENEEAVDDSQLPKDRFSAERLKGVDSTLKIQPAELGDSAVYLCASSLGEGTGPDTQYFGPGTRLTVL.

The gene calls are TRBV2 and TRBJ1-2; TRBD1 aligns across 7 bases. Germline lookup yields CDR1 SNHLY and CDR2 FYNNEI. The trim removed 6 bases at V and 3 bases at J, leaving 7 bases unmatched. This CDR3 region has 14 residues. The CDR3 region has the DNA TGTGCCAGCAGGGGGGACAGCCGGGACTATGGCTACACCTTC. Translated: CASRGDSRDYGYTF.

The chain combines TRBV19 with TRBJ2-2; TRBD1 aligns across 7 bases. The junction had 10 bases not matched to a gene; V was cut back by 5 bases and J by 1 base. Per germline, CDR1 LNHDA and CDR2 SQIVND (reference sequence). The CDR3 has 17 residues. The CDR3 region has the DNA TGTGCCAGTAGTCGGACAGGTCACCCTGGGAACACCGGGGAGCTGTTTTTT. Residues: CASSRTGHPGNTGELFF.

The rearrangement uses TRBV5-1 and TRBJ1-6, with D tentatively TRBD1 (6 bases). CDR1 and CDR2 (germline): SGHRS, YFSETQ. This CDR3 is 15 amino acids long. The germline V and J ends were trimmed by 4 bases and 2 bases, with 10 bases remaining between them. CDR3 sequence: CASSNQGTYNSPLHF. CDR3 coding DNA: TGCGCCAGCAGCAACCAGGGGACCTATAATTCACCCCTCCACTTT.

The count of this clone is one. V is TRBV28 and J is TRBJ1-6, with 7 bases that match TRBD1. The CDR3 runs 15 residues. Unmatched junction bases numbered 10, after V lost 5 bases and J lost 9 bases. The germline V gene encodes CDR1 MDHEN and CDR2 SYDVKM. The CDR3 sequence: CASSPPGQRRSPLHF. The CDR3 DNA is TGTGCCAGCAGTCCGCCGGGACAGCGACGTTCACCCCTCCACTTT.

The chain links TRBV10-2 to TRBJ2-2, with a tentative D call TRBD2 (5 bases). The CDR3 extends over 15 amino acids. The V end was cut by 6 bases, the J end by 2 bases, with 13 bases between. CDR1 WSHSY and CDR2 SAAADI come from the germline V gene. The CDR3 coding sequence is TGCGCCAGCAGCCGAAGCGGAATAAACACCGGGGAGCTGTTTTTT. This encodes CASSRSGINTGELFF.

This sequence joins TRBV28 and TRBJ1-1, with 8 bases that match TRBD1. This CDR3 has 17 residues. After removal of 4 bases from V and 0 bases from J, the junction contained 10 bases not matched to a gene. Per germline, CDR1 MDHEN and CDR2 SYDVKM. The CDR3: CASSSGQGTVMNTEAFF. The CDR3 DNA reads TGTGCCAGCAGTTCCGGACAGGGAACAGTGATGAACACTGAAGCTTTCTTT. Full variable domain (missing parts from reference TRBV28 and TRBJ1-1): DVKVTQSSRYLVKRTGEKVFLECVQDMDHENMFWYRQDPGLGLRLIYFSYDVKMKEKGDIPEGYSVSREKKERFSLILESASTNQTSMYLCASSSGQGTVMNTEAFFGQGTRLTVV.

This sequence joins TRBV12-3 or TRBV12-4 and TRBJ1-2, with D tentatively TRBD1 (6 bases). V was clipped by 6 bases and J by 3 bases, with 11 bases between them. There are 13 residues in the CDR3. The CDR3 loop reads CASRAGQHYGYTF. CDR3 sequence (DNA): TGTGCCAGCAGGGCCGGACAGCACTATGGCTACACCTTC.